This section outlines one T cell receptor beta chain sequence together with its context. Its target is unknown. Template switching added a universal primer site; cDNA carried unique molecular identifiers. In TCRdb, the 5' RACE reads were re-called with MiXCR into one record per CDR3 protein. The repertoire holds approximately 550,000 distinct CDR3 sequences, with around 20% as singletons. V lost 7 bases, J lost 7 bases, and 13 bases lay in between. The germline gives CDR1 SGHTA, CDR2 FQGNSA. This CDR3 has 12 residues. These data are taken from a study of identical twins. Study-level points and caveats: Models predicted too little out-of-frame TCR alpha sharing in monozygotic twins. It was possible that invariant MAIT and iNKT cells partly confounded the zero-insertion analyses. Fewer insertions marked abundant cord blood beta clonotypes; young adult naive trended weakly, memory not at all.

This sample was shared with a second study, whose subject was yellow fever vaccine responses in identical twins.

This sequence originates from a woman aged 18-29 years in good health. This chain connects TRBV7-2 to TRBJ2-5; D is possibly TRBD2 (6 bases). What was sequenced was CD4+ T cells sorted from blood. The CDR3 coding sequence is TGTGCCAGCACTCTTTACGGGGGGACCCAGTACTTC. Residues: CASTLYGGTQYF. Filled out from reference TRBV7-2 and TRBJ2-5, the complete variable domain reads GAGVSQSPSNKVTEKGKDVELRCDPISGHTALYWYRQSLGQGLEFLIYFQGNSAPDKSGLPSDRFSAERTGGSVSTLTIQRTQQEDSAVYLCASTLYGGTQYFGPGTRLLVL.